Listed below are T cell receptor beta chains from one sample, sequenced in a study of blood T cell repertoires in COVID-19. This table comes from immunoSEQ multiplex PCR, and its TCRdb copy is limited to in-frame clones, with some not included. The sample consists of 150,000 or so clones, 70% to 85% of them appearing once. The specimen sequenced was peripheral blood. The receptors were sampled from a man in his fifties or sixties with COVID-19, enrolled during active disease. CDR3s include the opening cysteine and the closing phenylalanine or tryptophan. The order of the fields is D gene, J gene, V gene, clone size, CDR3 DNA, CDR3 protein. The D gene is left open where the match is weak. Clone size appears in some rows only: once, few, many, or a class for an expanded clone.

d_call: TRBD1
j_call: TRBJ1-1
v_call: TRBV10-3
clone_size: .
cdr3_nt: TGTGCCATCAAAACAGGGGATGTTGGAACTGAAGCTTTCTTT
cdr3_aa: CAIKTGDVGTEAFF

d_call: .
j_call: TRBJ1-1
v_call: TRBV6-4
clone_size: .
cdr3_nt: TGTGCCAGCAGTGGCGAGGGAGGGGCTGGAGAAGCTTTCTTT
cdr3_aa: CASSGEGGAGEAFF

d_call: .
j_call: TRBJ2-3
v_call: TRBV19
clone_size: .
cdr3_nt: TGTGCCAGTAGTCACTATCCGGAGCAGGATACGCAGTATTTT
cdr3_aa: CASSHYPEQDTQYF

d_call: .
j_call: TRBJ2-7
v_call: TRBV11-2
clone_size: .
cdr3_nt: TGTGCCAGCAGCTTACTCAATAGCAAATACTTC
cdr3_aa: CASSLLNSKYF

d_call: TRBD1
j_call: TRBJ2-7
v_call: TRBV28
clone_size: .
cdr3_nt: TGTGCCAGCAGTCGAGGGGGCGATCTCTACGAGCAGTACTTC
cdr3_aa: CASSRGGDLYEQYF

d_call: TRBD2
j_call: TRBJ2-3
v_call: TRBV7-9
clone_size: .
cdr3_nt: TGTGCCAGCAGCTCCGGACTAGCGGGAGGTACAGATACGCAGTATTTT
cdr3_aa: CASSSGLAGGTDTQYF

d_call: TRBD1
j_call: TRBJ1-5
v_call: TRBV6-2/TRBV6-3
clone_size: .
cdr3_nt: TGTGCCAGCAGTTACAAAACAAGGACAGGGTTAAGCAATCAGCCCCAGCATTTT
cdr3_aa: CASSYKTRTGLSNQPQHF

d_call: .
j_call: TRBJ1-2
v_call: TRBV3-1/TRBV3-2
clone_size: .
cdr3_nt: TGTGCCAGCAGCCAAGTTGGGGGCTATAACTATGGCTACACCTTC
cdr3_aa: CASSQVGGYNYGYTF

d_call: .
j_call: TRBJ1-1
v_call: TRBV6-2/TRBV6-3
clone_size: .
cdr3_nt: TGTGCCAGCAGCCCGAACCAGCGGGTCACTGAAGCTTTCTTT
cdr3_aa: CASSPNQRVTEAFF

d_call: TRBD2
j_call: TRBJ2-1
v_call: TRBV5-4
clone_size: .
cdr3_nt: TGTGCCAGCAGCCCCGGGGCGGGGGGGCCTTCCTACAATGAGCAGTTCTTC
cdr3_aa: CASSPGAGGPSYNEQFF

d_call: .
j_call: TRBJ1-6
v_call: TRBV5-8
clone_size: few
cdr3_nt: TGTGCCAGCAGCTTGGCTGGGCTAAGGGGTTCACCCCTCCACTTT
cdr3_aa: CASSLAGLRGSPLHF

d_call: TRBD2
j_call: TRBJ2-5
v_call: TRBV7-3
clone_size: .
cdr3_nt: TGTGCCAGCAGCTTAAATGGAATGCTAGCGGGAGGGGGGTTGGAAGAGACCCAGTACTTC
cdr3_aa: CASSLNGMLAGGGLEETQYF

d_call: .
j_call: TRBJ2-7
v_call: TRBV6-5
clone_size: .
cdr3_nt: TGTGCCAGCAGTCTATTTAGTGGCTCCTACGAGCAGTACTTC
cdr3_aa: CASSLFSGSYEQYF

d_call: .
j_call: TRBJ2-6
v_call: TRBV7-3
clone_size: .
cdr3_nt: TGTGCCAGCAGCTTAGACTCAACTGGGGCCAACGTCCTGACTTTC
cdr3_aa: CASSLDSTGANVLTF

d_call: .
j_call: TRBJ1-2
v_call: TRBV7-9
clone_size: .
cdr3_nt: TGTGCCAGCAGCTTAGGACAGGCGGGCTATGGCTACACCTTC
cdr3_aa: CASSLGQAGYGYTF

d_call: .
j_call: TRBJ1-2
v_call: TRBV28
clone_size: .
cdr3_nt: TGTGCCAGCAGTTCGTGGACAGCAAGAGCTAACTATGGCTACACCTTC
cdr3_aa: CASSSWTARANYGYTF

d_call: .
j_call: TRBJ2-1
v_call: TRBV24-1
clone_size: .
cdr3_nt: TGTGCCACCAGCGCCTTGGACACCAAACCTAACAATGAGCAGTTCTTC
cdr3_aa: CATSALDTKPNNEQFF

d_call: TRBD1
j_call: TRBJ2-2
v_call: TRBV18
clone_size: .
cdr3_nt: TGTGCCAGCTCACCAGGACAGGGAGGCACCGGGGAGCTGTTTTTT
cdr3_aa: CASSPGQGGTGELFF

d_call: TRBD1
j_call: TRBJ1-2
v_call: TRBV5-4
clone_size: .
cdr3_nt: TGTGCCAGCAGCCCCTCCGGGACAGGGATCAATGGCTACACCTTC
cdr3_aa: CASSPSGTGINGYTF

d_call: .
j_call: TRBJ1-2
v_call: TRBV19
clone_size: once
cdr3_nt: TGTGCCAGTAGTATAGATCTATGGAAACAGGCCTTAGGAAGTGGCTACACCTTC
cdr3_aa: CASSIDLWKQALGSGYTF

d_call: TRBD1
j_call: TRBJ1-6
v_call: TRBV7-2
clone_size: .
cdr3_nt: TGTGCCAGCAGCTTCGGACAGGGTGGTAATTCACCCCTCCACTTT
cdr3_aa: CASSFGQGGNSPLHF

d_call: TRBD1
j_call: TRBJ2-7
v_call: TRBV10-3
clone_size: .
cdr3_nt: TGTGCCATCAGTGAGTCGATAGTGGGTGGGACAGGGGGACTTGAGCAGTACTTC
cdr3_aa: CAISESIVGGTGGLEQYF

d_call: .
j_call: TRBJ1-3
v_call: TRBV5-4
clone_size: .
cdr3_nt: TGTGCCAGCAGCTTTGGGGGGTTCGGGGGAAACACCATATATTTT
cdr3_aa: CASSFGGFGGNTIYF

d_call: TRBD1
j_call: TRBJ1-1
v_call: TRBV3-1/TRBV3-2
clone_size: .
cdr3_nt: TGTGCCAGCAGACTTTCTACAGGGGGCGGGGGCACTGAAGCTTTCTTT
cdr3_aa: CASRLSTGGGGTEAFF

d_call: TRBD2
j_call: TRBJ2-2
v_call: TRBV19
clone_size: .
cdr3_nt: TGTGCCAGTAGTATCAGCGGGAGGACGAACACCGGGGAGCTGTTTTTT
cdr3_aa: CASSISGRTNTGELFF

d_call: TRBD1
j_call: TRBJ1-2
v_call: TRBV19
clone_size: .
cdr3_nt: TGTGCCAGTAGTATCCCCCGGGGACAGGGGAACTATGGCTACACCTTC
cdr3_aa: CASSIPRGQGNYGYTF

d_call: TRBD2
j_call: TRBJ2-3
v_call: TRBV28
clone_size: once
cdr3_nt: TGTGCCAGCAGTTCTAGCGGGGGGGCTAGATTCACAGATACGCAGTATTTT
cdr3_aa: CASSSSGGARFTDTQYF

d_call: .
j_call: TRBJ2-1
v_call: TRBV6-5
clone_size: .
cdr3_nt: TGTGCCAGCAGCCCCACTAGCCCTCCGGGGAATGAGCAGTTCTTC
cdr3_aa: CASSPTSPPGNEQFF